What follows describes a single T cell receptor (beta chain). Additional DNA sequences in this sample encode the identical CDR3. This record comes from a study of blood T cell repertoires in COVID-19. Turning to the study itself: The cDNA or gDNA used as material had been derived from T cells, B-cell-depleted T cells, or PBMCs.

TCRdb keeps only in-frame clones here, not all; method: immunoSEQ multiplex PCR. The table lists 53,000 or so clones, more than 90% of them singletons. The CDR3 spans 14 residues. V lost 6 bases to trimming and J lost 3 bases, with 14 bases between them. Germline values: CDR1 MNHEY, CDR2 SVGAGI. Material: peripheral blood. The rearrangement uses TRBV6-5 and TRBJ2-5; D possibly corresponds to TRBD2 (7 bases). This receptor was taken from a human donor in a cohort sampled during active COVID-19. CDR3 region: CASRPTGGKETQYF. CDR3 bases: TGTGCCAGCAGGCCGACGGGGGGCAAAGAGACCCAGTACTTC.